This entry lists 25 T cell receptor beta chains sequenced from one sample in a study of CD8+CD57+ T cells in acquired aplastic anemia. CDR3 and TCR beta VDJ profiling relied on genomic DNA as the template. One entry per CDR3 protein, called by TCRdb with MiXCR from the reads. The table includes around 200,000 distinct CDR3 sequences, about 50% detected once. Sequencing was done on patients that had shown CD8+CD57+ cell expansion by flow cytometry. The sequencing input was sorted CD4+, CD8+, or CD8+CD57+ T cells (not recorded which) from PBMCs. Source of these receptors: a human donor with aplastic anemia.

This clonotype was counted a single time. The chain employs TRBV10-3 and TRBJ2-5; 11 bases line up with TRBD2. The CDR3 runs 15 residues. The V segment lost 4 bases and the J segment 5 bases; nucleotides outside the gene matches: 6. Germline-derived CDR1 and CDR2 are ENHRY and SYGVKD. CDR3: CAISGTSGGRETQYF. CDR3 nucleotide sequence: TGTGCCATCAGTGGTACTAGCGGGGGCCGGGAGACCCAGTACTTC.

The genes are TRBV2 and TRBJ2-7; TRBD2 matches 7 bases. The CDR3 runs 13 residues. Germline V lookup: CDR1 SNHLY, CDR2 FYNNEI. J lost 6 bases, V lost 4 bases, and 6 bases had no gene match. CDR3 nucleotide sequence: TGTGCCAGCAGTGTGGGGGGGGGACGCGAGCAGTACTTC. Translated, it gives CASSVGGGREQYF. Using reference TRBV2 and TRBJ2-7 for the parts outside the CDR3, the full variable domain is EPEVTQTPSHQVTQMGQEVILRCVPISNHLYFYWYRQILGQKVEFLVSFYNNEISEKSEIFDDQFSVERPDGSNFTLKIRSTKLEDSAMYFCASSVGGGREQYFGPGTRLTVT.

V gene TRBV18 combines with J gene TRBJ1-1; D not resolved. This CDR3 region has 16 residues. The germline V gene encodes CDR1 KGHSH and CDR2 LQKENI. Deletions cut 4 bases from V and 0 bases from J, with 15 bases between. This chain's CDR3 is CASSLQPPGMNTEAFF. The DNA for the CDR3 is TGTGCCAGCTCACTACAGCCACCCGGTATGAACACTGAAGCTTTCTTT.

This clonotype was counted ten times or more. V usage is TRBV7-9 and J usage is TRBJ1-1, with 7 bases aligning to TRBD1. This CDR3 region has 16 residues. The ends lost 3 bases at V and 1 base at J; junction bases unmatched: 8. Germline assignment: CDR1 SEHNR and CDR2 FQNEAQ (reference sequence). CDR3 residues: CASSFLGRQGNTEAFF. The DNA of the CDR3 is TGTGCCAGCAGCTTTTTGGGACGACAGGGGAACACTGAAGCTTTCTTT.

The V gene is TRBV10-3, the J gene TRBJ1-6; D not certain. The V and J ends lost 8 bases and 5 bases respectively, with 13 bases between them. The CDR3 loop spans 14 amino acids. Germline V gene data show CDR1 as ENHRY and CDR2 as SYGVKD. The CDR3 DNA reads TGTGCCATCGCGAATCAAGGCAATAATTCACCCCTCCACTTT. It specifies CAIANQGNNSPLHF.

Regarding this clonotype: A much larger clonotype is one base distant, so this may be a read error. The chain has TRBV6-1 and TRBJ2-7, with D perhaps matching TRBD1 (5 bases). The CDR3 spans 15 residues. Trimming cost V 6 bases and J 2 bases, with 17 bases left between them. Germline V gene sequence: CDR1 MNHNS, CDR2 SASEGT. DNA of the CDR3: TGTGCCAGCAGCCTAACTCCCGACAGAGCCTACGAGCAGTACTTC. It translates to CASSLTPDRAYEQYF.

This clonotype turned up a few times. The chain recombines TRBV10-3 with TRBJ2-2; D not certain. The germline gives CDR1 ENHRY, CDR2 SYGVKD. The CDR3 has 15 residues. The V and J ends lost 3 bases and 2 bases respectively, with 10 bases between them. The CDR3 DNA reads TGTGCCATCAGTGATGGGCTAGTTAACACCGGGGAGCTGTTTTTT. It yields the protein CAISDGLVNTGELFF.

CDR3 nucleotides: TGCAGTGCTAGAGATTTACAGGGGGGCTACAATGAGCAGTTCTTC. Amino acid sequence: CSARDLQGGYNEQFF. J is TRBJ2-1 and V is TRBV20-1, with 8 bases matching TRBD1. Germline CDR1 reads DFQATT; CDR2 reads SNEGSKA (reference sequence). This CDR3 contains 15 residues. The J segment lost 3 bases and the V segment lost 0 bases, leaving 4 bases of the junction unmatched.

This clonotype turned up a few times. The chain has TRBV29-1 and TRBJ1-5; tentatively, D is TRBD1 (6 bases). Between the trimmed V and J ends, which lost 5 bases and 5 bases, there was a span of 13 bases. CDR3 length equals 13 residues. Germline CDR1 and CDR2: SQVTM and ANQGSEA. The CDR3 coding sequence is TGCAGCGTTTCGGACAGCATCGATCAGCCCCAGCATTTT. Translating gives CSVSDSIDQPQHF. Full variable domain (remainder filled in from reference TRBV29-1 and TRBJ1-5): SAVISQKPSRDICQRGTSLTIQCQVDSQVTMMFWYRQQPGQSLTLIATANQGSEATYESGFVIDKFPISRPNLTFSTLTVSNMSPEDSSIYLCSVSDSIDQPQHFGDGTRLSIL.

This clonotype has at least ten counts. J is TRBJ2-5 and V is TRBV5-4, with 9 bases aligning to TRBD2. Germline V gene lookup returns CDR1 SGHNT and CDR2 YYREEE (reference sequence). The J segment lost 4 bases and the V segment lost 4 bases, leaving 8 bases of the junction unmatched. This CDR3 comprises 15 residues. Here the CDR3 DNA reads TGTGCCAGCAGCGTGGGGACTAGCCTTCCAGAGACCCAGTACTTC. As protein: CASSVGTSLPETQYF.

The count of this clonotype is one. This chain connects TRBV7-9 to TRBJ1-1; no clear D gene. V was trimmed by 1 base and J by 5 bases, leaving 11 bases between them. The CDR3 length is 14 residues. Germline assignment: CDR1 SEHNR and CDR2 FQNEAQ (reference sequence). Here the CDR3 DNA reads TGTGCCAGCAGCTTAGTCTTGACGGGGACTGAAGCTTTCTTT. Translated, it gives CASSLVLTGTEAFF.

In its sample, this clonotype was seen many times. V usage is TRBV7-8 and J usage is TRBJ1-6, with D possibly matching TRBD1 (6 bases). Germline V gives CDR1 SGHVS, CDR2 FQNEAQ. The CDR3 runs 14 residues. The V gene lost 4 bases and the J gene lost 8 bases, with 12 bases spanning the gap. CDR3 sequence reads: CASSSDSNYSPLHF. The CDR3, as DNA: TGTGCCAGCAGCTCGGACAGCAACTATTCACCCCTCCACTTT.

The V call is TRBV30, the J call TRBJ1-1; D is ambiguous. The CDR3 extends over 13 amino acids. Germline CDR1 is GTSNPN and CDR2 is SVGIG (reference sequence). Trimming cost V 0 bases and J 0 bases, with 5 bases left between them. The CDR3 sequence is CAWSVTLNTEAFF. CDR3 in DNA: TGTGCCTGGAGTGTAACATTGAACACTGAAGCTTTCTTT. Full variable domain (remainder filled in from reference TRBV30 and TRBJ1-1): SQTIHQWPATLVQPVGSPLSLECTVEGTSNPNLYWYRQAAGRGLQLLFYSVGIGQISSEVPQNLSASRPQDRQFILSSKKLLLSDSGFYLCAWSVTLNTEAFFGQGTRLTVV.

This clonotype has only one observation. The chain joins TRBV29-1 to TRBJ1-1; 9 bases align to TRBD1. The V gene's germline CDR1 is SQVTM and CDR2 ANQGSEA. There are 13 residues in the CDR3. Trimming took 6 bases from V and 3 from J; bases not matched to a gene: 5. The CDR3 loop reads CSVDRGGDTEAFF. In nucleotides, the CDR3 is TGCAGCGTGGACAGGGGAGGGGACACTGAAGCTTTCTTT.

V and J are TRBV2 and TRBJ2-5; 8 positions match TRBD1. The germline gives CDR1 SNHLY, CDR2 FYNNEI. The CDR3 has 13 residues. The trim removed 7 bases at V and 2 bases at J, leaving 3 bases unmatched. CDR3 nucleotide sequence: TGTGCCAGCAAAGGACAGGGTCAAGAGACCCAGTACTTC. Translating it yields CASKGQGQETQYF.

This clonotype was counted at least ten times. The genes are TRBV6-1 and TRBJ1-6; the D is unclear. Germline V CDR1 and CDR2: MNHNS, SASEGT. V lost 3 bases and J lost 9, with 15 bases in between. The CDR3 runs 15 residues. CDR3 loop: CASSEGGMGGSPLHF. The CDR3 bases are TGTGCCAGCAGTGAGGGAGGGATGGGCGGTTCACCCCTCCACTTT.

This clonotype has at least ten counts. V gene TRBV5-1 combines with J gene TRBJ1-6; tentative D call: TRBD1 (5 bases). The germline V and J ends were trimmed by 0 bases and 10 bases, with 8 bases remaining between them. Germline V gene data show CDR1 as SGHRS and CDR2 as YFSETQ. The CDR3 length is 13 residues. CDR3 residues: CASSLDRQSPLHF. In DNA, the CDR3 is TGCGCCAGCAGCTTGGACAGGCAATCACCCCTCCACTTT.

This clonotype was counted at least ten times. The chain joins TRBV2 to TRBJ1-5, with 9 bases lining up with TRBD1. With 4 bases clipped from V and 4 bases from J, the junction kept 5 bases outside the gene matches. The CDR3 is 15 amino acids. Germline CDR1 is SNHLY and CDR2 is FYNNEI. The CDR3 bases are TGTGCCAGCAGTGGGACAGGGGCCCCAAATCAGCCCCAGCATTTT. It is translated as CASSGTGAPNQPQHF.

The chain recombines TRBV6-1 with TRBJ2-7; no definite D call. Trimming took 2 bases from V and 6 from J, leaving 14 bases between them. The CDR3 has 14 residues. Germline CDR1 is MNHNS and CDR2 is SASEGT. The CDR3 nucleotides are TGTGCCAGCAGTGAATTTGGCAGTTCGAGCGAGCAGTACTTC. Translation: CASSEFGSSSEQYF.

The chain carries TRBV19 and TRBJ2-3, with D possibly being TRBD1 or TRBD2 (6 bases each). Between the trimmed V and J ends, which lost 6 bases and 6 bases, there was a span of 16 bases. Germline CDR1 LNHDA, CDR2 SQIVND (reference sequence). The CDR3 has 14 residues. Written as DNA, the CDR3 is TGTGCCAGTAGGCCGAAGGGGGGTGGCGATACGCAGTATTTT. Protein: CASRPKGGGDTQYF.

Here the CDR3 reads CASSGQVSYEQYF. CDR3 coding DNA: TGTGCCAGCAGCGGACAGGTCTCCTACGAGCAGTACTTC. The V call is TRBV7-2, the J call TRBJ2-7; TRBD1 agrees at 7 bases. The germline V gene has CDR1 SGHTA and CDR2 FQGNSA. This CDR3 spans 13 amino acids. V shed 5 bases and J 0 bases; nucleotides not matched to a gene: 1.

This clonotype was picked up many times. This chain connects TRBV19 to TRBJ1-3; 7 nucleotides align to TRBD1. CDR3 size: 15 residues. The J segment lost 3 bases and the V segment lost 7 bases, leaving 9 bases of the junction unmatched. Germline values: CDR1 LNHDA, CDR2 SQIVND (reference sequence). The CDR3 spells CASNNRGKDGNTIYF. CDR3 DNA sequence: TGTGCCAGTAACAACAGGGGTAAGGATGGAAACACCATATATTTT.

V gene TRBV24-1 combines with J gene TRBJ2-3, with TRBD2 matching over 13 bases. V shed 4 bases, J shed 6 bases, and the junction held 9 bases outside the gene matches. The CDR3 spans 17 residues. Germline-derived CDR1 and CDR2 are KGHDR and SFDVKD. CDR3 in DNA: TGTGCCACCAGTGACCCGGCCGGGACTAGCGGGATGGATACGCAGTATTTT. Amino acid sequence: CATSDPAGTSGMDTQYF.

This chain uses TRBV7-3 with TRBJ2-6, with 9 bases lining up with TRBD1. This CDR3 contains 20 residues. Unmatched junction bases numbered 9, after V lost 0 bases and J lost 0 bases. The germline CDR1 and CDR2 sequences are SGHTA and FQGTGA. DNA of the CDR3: TGTGCCAGCAGCTTAACGATAGGGACAGGGCGGCTCTCTGGGGCCAACGTCCTGACTTTC. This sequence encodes CASSLTIGTGRLSGANVLTF.

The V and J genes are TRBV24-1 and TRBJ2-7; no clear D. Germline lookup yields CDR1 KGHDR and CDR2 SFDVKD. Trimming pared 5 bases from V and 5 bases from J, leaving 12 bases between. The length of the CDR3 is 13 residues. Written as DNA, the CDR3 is TGTGCCACCAGTGGCCGGTTCACGCACGAGCAGTACTTC. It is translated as CATSGRFTHEQYF.